This T cell receptor (beta chain) derives from a study of T-cell reconstitution after alpha-beta-depleted transplantation in children (dated by TCRdb to the mid-2010s). With respect to the entire study: T-cell immune reconstitution after TCRalphabeta/CD19-depleted allogeneic hematopoietic cell transplantation in children was quantitatively tracked in the study by means of TCR repertoire profiling. Here is what the overall study found, with its caveats: Over subsequent months, a decline in hyperexpanded clone frequencies was noted, and after one year, T-cell counts and TCRbeta diversity were mostly ascribed to newly produced T cells. Apparently early alphabetaT-cell count recovery about two months after transplant reportedly relied on only several hundred rapidly expanded clones derived from non-depleted graft cells. In some patients, the high TCRbeta diversity seen at day 60 was put down to recipient T cells and intrathymic progenitors that had survived conditioning.

Trimming costs V 0 bases and J 8 bases, and their ends lie 9 bases apart. The germline V gene provides CDR1 KGHDR and CDR2 SFDVKD. The CDR3 goes from the cysteine to the phenylalanine over 13 residues. Only CDR3 DNA remains: 39 bases, in frame from the first base. The treatment or condition label, read with the paper, signifies: allogeneic hematopoietic cell transplantation with graft depleted of TCRalphabeta T cells and CD19 B cells. Transplant recipients were children who received TCRalphabeta/CD19-depleted allogeneic hematopoietic cell grafts. The library relied on PCR. The sample was run on an Illumina HiSeq 2500. TCR libraries were prepared with molecular barcoding, using unique molecular identifiers to normalize TCRbeta repertoire quantification. TCRdb reprocessed the public reads (quality trimming at Q25 with fastp, clone calling with MiXCR) and kept in-frame beta chains. When rows share a CDR3 protein, they turn into one entry using the most common DNA and genes. The sample yields just under 150,000 distinct CDR3 sequences; 7.5% to 9% were counted once. The top ten constitute around 18% of the sample.

For this clonotype: The antigen this receptor binds is unknown. Base qualities are not provided; no much larger clone lies one nucleotide away.

Sequencing used PBMCs, mostly from graft donor cells, obtained 180 days after TCRalphabeta/CD19-depleted stem cell transplant. The receptor chain draws on TRBV24-1 and TRBJ1-2, with the identity of the D gene unclear. The sequence came from a female patient between 2 and 10 years old who had a stem cell transplant for congenital amegakaryocytic thrombocytopenia, so the T cells may come from the graft donor. The DNA reads as follows: TGTGCCACCAGTGATTTGTGGGGTAACGGCTACACCTTC. The resulting protein is CATSDLWGNGYTF.